This TCR beta chain was obtained from a study of graft-versus-host responses after intestinal transplantation. Whole-study context: Each of the recipients got a multivisceral, liver-intestinal, or isolated intestinal transplant.

Processing released intraepithelial and lamina propria lymphocytes from the graft tissue. Findings of the study overall: After transplant, early declines in HvG clones were associated with peak levels of circulating GvH clones.

Here immunoSEQ multiplex PCR was the method, and the copy in TCRdb shows in-frame clones only, minus some. Of about 8,000 clones detected, approximately 77% appear once; the ten largest clones hold 10% to 15%. The CDR3 loop spans 13 amino acids. Trimming took 1 base from V and 4 from J; bases not matched to a gene: 0. CDR1 is SGHRS, CDR2 YFSETQ, per germline. As regards this clone: What it recognizes is unknown.

The V gene is TRBV5-1, the J gene TRBJ2-3; 7 nucleotides match TRBD1. The sequencing used ileum tissue, collected 220 to 230 days after intestinal transplant. This receptor was taken from a human patient who received an intestinal transplant, so some T cells may come from the graft donor. In nucleotides, the CDR3 is TGCGCCAGCAGCTTGCAGGGGGCAGATACGCAGTATTTT. Residues: CASSLQGADTQYF.